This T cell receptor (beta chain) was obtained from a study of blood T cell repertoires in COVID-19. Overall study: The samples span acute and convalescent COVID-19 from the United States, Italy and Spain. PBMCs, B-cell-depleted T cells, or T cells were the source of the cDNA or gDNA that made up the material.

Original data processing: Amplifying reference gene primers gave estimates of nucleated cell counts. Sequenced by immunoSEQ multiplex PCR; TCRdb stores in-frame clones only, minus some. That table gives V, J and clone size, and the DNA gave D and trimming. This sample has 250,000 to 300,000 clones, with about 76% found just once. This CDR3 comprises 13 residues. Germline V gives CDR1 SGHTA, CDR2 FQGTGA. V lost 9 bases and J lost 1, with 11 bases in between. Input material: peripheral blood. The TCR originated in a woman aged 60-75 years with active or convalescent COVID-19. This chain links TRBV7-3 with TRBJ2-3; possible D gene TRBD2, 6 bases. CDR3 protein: CASRGLGTDTQYF. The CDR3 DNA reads TGTGCCAGTCGGGGGTTGGGCACAGATACGCAGTATTTT.